Below are 20 T cell receptor beta chains sequenced from a single sample in a study of blood T cell repertoires in COVID-19. Produced via immunoSEQ multiplex PCR; TCRdb's table is partial and in-frame only. The repertoire consists of 140,000 to 150,000 clones, with 75% to 90% occurring once and the leading ten covering 6.5% to 9.5%. Sequencing used peripheral blood. The source of these receptors is a woman aged 60-75 years with COVID-19, enrolled during active disease.

The V call is TRBV18, the J call TRBJ1-1; 9 bases align to TRBD1. CDR3 size: 17 residues. Trimming removed 6 bases from V and 1 base from J; junction bases left unmatched: 12. The V gene's germline CDR1 is KGHSH and CDR2 LQKENI. The DNA for the CDR3 is TGTGCCAGCTCGAAGACCCCCGGGACAGGGTCGAACACTGAAGCTTTCTTT. The encoded protein is CASSKTPGTGSNTEAFF.

This chain uses TRBV11-2 with TRBJ2-3; no clear D. The CDR3 length is 17 residues. The germline CDR1 and CDR2 sequences are SGHAT and FQNNGV. V shed 2 bases and J shed 3 bases, with 18 bases lying between them. CDR3 nucleotide sequence: TGTGCCAGCAGCTTACCACCCCCCGTTGAGGCTACAGATACGCAGTATTTT. This sequence encodes CASSLPPPVEATDTQYF.

The chain has TRBV30 and TRBJ1-6; D gene ambiguous. The V and J ends lost 5 bases and 0 bases respectively, with 11 bases between them. The CDR3 extends over 15 amino acids. Germline V gene lookup returns CDR1 GTSNPN and CDR2 SVGIG (reference sequence). In DNA form, the CDR3 reads TGTGCCTGGCAAGACAAGAGCTCCTATAATTCACCCCTCCACTTT. It codes for CAWQDKSSYNSPLHF.

V gene TRBV6-2 or TRBV6-3 combines with J gene TRBJ1-3; no clear D. Germline V gene data show CDR1 as MNHEY and CDR2 as SVGEGT. Deletions cut 0 bases from V and 3 bases from J, with 12 bases between. The CDR3 contains 16 residues. CDR3 protein: CASSYSDPRNGNTIYF. The DNA for the CDR3 is TGTGCCAGCAGTTACTCGGATCCGAGGAATGGAAACACCATATATTTT.

The chain joins TRBV7-2 to TRBJ1-2; D not certain. CDR3 size: 15 residues. Looked up from germline, CDR1 is SGHTA and CDR2 is FQGNSA. The V end lost 1 base, the J end lost 2 bases, and 11 bases lay between the germline ends. Written as DNA, the CDR3 is TGTGCCAGCAGCTTAGGAACGGAGCAGAACTATGGCTACACCTTC. This codes for CASSLGTEQNYGYTF.

The CDR3 loop is CASSLVAGGYEQYF. CDR3 coding DNA: TGTGCCAGCAGCTTAGTGGCAGGGGGCTACGAGCAGTACTTC. The V gene is TRBV7-9, the J gene TRBJ2-7; 7 bases map to TRBD1. The CDR3 totals 14 residues. Germline lookup yields CDR1 SEHNR and CDR2 FQNEAQ (reference sequence). V gave up 1 base and J gave up 3 bases; unmatched junction bases: 3.

About this clone itself: A junction boundary mismatches the germline segment, possibly from a read error. This chain uses TRBV6-1 with TRBJ1-5; no firm D call. The CDR3 is made up of 13 amino acids. Germline CDR1 reads MNHNS; CDR2 reads SASEGT. In nucleotides, the CDR3 is TGTGCCAGCAGTGATAGTAGCCATCAGCCCCAGCATTTT. It is translated as CASSDSSHQPQHF.

This clone is a singleton in its sample. This chain uses TRBV5-1 with TRBJ2-1; D is perhaps TRBD1 (6 bases). The CDR3 covers 13 residues. CDR1 SGHRS and CDR2 YFSETQ come from the germline V gene. With 7 bases removed from V and 6 bases from J, the gap between germline ends came to 14 bases. This CDR3 is CASFRTESNEQFF. CDR3 DNA sequence: TGCGCCAGCTTCCGGACAGAAAGCAATGAGCAGTTCTTC.

The chain employs TRBV9 and TRBJ2-1; 7 bases agree with TRBD1. This CDR3 has 17 amino acids. Per the germline V gene, CDR1 is SGDLS and CDR2 is YYNGEE. With V trimmed by 4 bases and J by 5 bases, 15 bases remained unmatched. CDR3 protein: CASSPGQVGTEDNEQFF. The CDR3 DNA reads TGTGCCAGCAGCCCAGGACAGGTTGGGACGGAGGACAATGAGCAGTTCTTC.

J is TRBJ1-2 and V is TRBV9; D call uncertain. This CDR3 contains 14 residues. With 0 bases removed from V and 2 bases from J, the gap between germline ends came to 8 bases. The V gene's germline CDR1 is SGDLS and CDR2 YYNGEE. CDR3 residues: CASSVDQINYGYTF. DNA for the CDR3: TGTGCCAGCAGCGTAGATCAGATAAACTATGGCTACACCTTC.

The chain links TRBV5-4 to TRBJ1-6; 7 bases align to TRBD1. CDR1 is SGHNT, CDR2 YYREEE, per germline (reference sequence). With 0 bases clipped from V and 6 bases from J, the junction kept 6 bases outside the gene matches. This CDR3 is built from 16 residues. The CDR3 loop is CASSLAPGGSNSPLHF. The CDR3 coding sequence is TGTGCCAGCAGCTTGGCGCCAGGGGGGAGTAATTCACCCCTCCACTTT.

J is TRBJ1-3 and V is TRBV9; 8 positions match TRBD1. This CDR3 is 16 amino acids long. Germline CDR1 SGDLS, CDR2 YYNGEE. The ends lost 0 bases at V and 4 bases at J; junction bases unmatched: 6. The CDR3 DNA reads as TGTGCCAGCAGCGTAGCTGTGACAGGGGCGGGAAACACCATATATTTT. Translated, it gives CASSVAVTGAGNTIYF.

This chain connects TRBV5-8 to TRBJ2-3; the D is unclear. The V end lost 0 bases, the J end lost 5 bases, and 7 bases lay between the germline ends. Germline V gene sequence: CDR1 SGHTS, CDR2 YDEGEE. This CDR3 has 13 amino acids. CDR3 in DNA: TGTGCCAGCAGCTTGGCCCTCGGAGATACGCAGTATTTT. Translating gives CASSLALGDTQYF.

The chain has TRBV12-3 or TRBV12-4 and TRBJ1-5; D is unclear. The CDR3 loop spans 12 amino acids. V lost 5 bases and J 4 bases, leaving 6 bases between the germline ends. CDR3 sequence reads: CASSPQNQPQHF. In nucleotides, the CDR3 is TGTGCCAGCAGTCCCCAAAATCAGCCCCAGCATTTT.

The J gene is TRBJ2-3, the V gene TRBV6-5; 7 bases line up with TRBD2. V trimming: 6 bases; J trimming: 4 bases; junction bases outside the gene matches: 4. The CDR3 contains 13 residues. Germline lookup yields CDR1 MNHEY and CDR2 SVGAGI. In DNA, the CDR3 is TGTGCCAGCAGCCGCCTAGCGGCAGATACGCAGTATTTT. Translated: CASSRLAADTQYF.

The chain is built from TRBV5-1 and TRBJ2-5, with 11 positions matching TRBD2. This CDR3 spans 15 amino acids. Germline CDR1 reads SGHRS; CDR2 reads YFSETQ. The junction had 3 bases not matched to a gene; V was cut back by 4 bases and J by 1 base. For the CDR3, the DNA is TGCGCCAGCAGCCTTAGCGGGGGGGCCCAAGAGACCCAGTACTTC. This sequence encodes CASSLSGGAQETQYF.

The chain links TRBV23-1 to TRBJ1-1; 7 nucleotides match TRBD1. TRBV23-1 is known as an ORF, though its function is uncertain. This CDR3 has 17 residues. V trimming: 2 bases; J trimming: 4 bases; junction bases outside the gene matches: 13. The CDR3 loop reads CASSQEGVYRGGTEAFF. The CDR3 region has the DNA TGCGCCAGCAGTCAAGAGGGGGTTTACAGGGGTGGCACTGAAGCTTTCTTT.

The chain links TRBV3-1 (or the pseudogene TRBV3-2) to TRBJ1-1, with 7 positions matching TRBD1. This CDR3 contains 13 residues. In germline, CDR1 is LGHDT, CDR2 YNNKEL (reference sequence). V shed 4 bases, J shed 4 bases, and the junction held 3 bases outside the gene matches. The CDR3 region has the DNA TGTGCCAGCAGCCTCCGGGACAGCACTGAAGCTTTCTTT. This gives the protein CASSLRDSTEAFF.

The rearrangement joins TRBV19 to TRBJ2-6, with D perhaps matching TRBD2 (6 bases). Trimming took 5 bases from V and 0 from J, leaving 14 bases between them. This CDR3 has 17 residues. Looked up from germline, CDR1 is LNHDA and CDR2 is SQIVND (reference sequence). The CDR3 protein is CASSRSGTVSGANVLTF. CDR3 DNA sequence: TGTGCCAGTAGTCGTAGCGGAACCGTCTCTGGGGCCAACGTCCTGACTTTC.

The chain carries TRBV6-5 and TRBJ1-2, with D perhaps matching TRBD1 (6 bases). Germline V lookup: CDR1 MNHEY, CDR2 SVGAGI. The CDR3 consists of 15 residues. The V end was cut by 0 bases, the J end by 4 bases, with 12 bases between. The CDR3: CASSYSNGGPYGYTF. The CDR3 DNA follows: TGTGCCAGCAGTTACTCGAACGGGGGGCCCTATGGCTACACCTTC.